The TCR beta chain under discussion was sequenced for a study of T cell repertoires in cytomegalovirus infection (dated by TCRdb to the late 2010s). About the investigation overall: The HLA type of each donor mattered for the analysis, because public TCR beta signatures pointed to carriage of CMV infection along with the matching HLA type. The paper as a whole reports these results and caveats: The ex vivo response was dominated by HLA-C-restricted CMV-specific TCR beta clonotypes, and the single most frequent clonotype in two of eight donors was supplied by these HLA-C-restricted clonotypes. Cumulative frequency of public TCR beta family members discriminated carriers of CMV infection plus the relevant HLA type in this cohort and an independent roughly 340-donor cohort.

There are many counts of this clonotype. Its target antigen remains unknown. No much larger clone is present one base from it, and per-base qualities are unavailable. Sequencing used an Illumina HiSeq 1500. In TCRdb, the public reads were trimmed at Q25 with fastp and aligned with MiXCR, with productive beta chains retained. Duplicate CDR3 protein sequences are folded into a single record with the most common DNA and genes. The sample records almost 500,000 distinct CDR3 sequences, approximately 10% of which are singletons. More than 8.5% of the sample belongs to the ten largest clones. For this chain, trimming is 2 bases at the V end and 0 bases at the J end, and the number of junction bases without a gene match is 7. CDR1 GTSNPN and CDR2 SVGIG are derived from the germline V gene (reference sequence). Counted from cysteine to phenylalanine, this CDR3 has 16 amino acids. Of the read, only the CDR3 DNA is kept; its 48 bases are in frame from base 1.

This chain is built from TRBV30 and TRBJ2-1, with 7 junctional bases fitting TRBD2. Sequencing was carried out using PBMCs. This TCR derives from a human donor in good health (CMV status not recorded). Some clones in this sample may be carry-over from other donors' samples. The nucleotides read TGTGCCTGGAGTAGATTAGCGGGCCACTCCTACAATGAGCAGTTCTTC. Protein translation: CAWSRLAGHSYNEQFF.